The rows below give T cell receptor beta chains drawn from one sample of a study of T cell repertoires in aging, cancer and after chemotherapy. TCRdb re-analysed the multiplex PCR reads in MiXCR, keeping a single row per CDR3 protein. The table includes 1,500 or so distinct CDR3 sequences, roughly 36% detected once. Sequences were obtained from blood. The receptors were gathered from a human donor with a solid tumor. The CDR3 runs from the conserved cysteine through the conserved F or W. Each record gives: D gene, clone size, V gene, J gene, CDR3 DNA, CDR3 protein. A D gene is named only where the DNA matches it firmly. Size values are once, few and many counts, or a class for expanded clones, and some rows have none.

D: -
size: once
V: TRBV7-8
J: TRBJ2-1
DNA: TGTGCCAGCGGTGGCGTAGGCATTGAGCAGTTCTTC
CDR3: CASGGVGIEQFF

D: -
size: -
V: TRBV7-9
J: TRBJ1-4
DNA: TGTGCCAGCAGCTTATCCGGCGCAACTAATGAAAAACTGTTTTTT
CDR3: CASSLSGATNEKLFF

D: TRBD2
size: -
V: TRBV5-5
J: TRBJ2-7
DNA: TGTGCCAGCAGCCAAGATCAAGGGCGGGAGGGCAGCGAGCAGTACTTC
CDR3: CASSQDQGREGSEQYF

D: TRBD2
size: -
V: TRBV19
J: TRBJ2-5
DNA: TGTGCCAGCAGACTAGCCGGCGAGACCCAGTACTTC
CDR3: CASRLAGETQYF

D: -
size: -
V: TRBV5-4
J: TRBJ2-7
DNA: TGTGCCAGCAGCTCCAAAGAGGCCACGATGGGCTACGAGCAGTACTTC
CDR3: CASSSKEATMGYEQYF

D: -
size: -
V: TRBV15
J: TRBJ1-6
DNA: TGTGCCACCAGCAGAGATGAAGGGTCGGCTTCACCCCTCCACTTT
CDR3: CATSRDEGSASPLHF

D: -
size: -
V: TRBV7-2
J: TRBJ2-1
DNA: TGTGCCAGCACCCCGGACTGGACTTACAATGAGCAGTTCTTC
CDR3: CASTPDWTYNEQFF

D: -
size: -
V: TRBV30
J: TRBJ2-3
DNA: TGTGCCTGGAGTGTACGGGCGAGAGATACGCAGTATTTT
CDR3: CAWSVRARDTQYF

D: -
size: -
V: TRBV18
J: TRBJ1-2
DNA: TGTGCCAGCTCACCAGATAGGGACCATGGCTACACCTTC
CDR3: CASSPDRDHGYTF

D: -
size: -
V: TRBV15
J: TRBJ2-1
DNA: TGTGCCACCAGCGGAGACTTTAGCCGGGAAGACGACTACAATGAGCAGTTCTTC
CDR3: CATSGDFSREDDYNEQFF

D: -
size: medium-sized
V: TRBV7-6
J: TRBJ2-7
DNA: TGTGCCAGCAGCTTCGGAACAGGGTTGACCTACGAGCAGTACTTC
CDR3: CASSFGTGLTYEQYF

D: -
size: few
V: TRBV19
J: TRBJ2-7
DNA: TGTGCCAGTACCCCCTTGGGTAACGAGCAGTACTTC
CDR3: CASTPLGNEQYF

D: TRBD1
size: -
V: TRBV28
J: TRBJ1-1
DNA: TGTGCCAGCAGTCCCCCACAGGGGGCCGCGGTGCTCACTGAAGCTTTCTTT
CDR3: CASSPPQGAAVLTEAFF

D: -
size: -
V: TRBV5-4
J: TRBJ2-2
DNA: TGTGCCAGCAGTCAGAACAGGGGAGGGAACACCGGGGAGCTGTTTTTT
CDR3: CASSQNRGGNTGELFF

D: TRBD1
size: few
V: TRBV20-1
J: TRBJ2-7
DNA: TGCAGTGCTAGCCGGCAGGGGGTTAACGAGCAGTACTTC
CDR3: CSASRQGVNEQYF

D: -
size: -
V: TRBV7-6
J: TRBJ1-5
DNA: TGTGCCAGCAGCTTCTATGACGGGAATCAGCCCCAGCATTTT
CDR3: CASSFYDGNQPQHF

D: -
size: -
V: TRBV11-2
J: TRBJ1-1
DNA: TGTGCCAGCAGCTATAGAACTCCCCCGGGACACCCCATAAACACTGAAGCTTTCTTT
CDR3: CASSYRTPPGHPINTEAFF

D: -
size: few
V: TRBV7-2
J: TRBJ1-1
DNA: TGTGCCAGCAGCCCAGGGTCCGGGAACACTGAAGCTTTCTTT
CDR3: CASSPGSGNTEAFF

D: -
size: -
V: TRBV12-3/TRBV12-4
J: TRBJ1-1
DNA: TGTGCCAGCAGTTTAAATTCGGGGGCCGGCACTGAAGCTTTCTTT
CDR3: CASSLNSGAGTEAFF

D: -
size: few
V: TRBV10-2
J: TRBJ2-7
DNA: TGCGCCAGCTCTGACATCTACGAGCAGTACTTC
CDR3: CASSDIYEQYF

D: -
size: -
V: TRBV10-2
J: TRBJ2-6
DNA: TGCGCCAGCAGTGAGTCTGGGGCCAACGTCCTGACTTTC
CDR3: CASSESGANVLTF

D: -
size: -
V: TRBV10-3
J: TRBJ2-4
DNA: TGTGCCATCAGTCCACCGGGACTTAAAAACATTCAGTACTTC
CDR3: CAISPPGLKNIQYF

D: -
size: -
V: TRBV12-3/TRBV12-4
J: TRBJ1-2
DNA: TGTGCCAGCAGTTCGACAGGTGGGGAGGTGGATGGCTACACCTTC
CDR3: CASSSTGGEVDGYTF

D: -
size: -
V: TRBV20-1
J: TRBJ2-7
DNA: TGCAGTGCAGTCTCAAGCTCCTACGAGCAGTACTTC
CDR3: CSAVSSSYEQYF

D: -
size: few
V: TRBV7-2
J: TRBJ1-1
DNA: TGTGCCAGCAGCCCAGGGCGTAACACTGAAGCTTTCTTT
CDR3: CASSPGRNTEAFF

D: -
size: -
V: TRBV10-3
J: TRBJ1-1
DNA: TGTGCCATCAGTGAGATAGGATTGAACACTGAAGCTTTCTTT
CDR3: CAISEIGLNTEAFF

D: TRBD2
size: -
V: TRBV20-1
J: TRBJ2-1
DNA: TGCAGTACACCGGGACTAGAGCTTGAGCAGTTCTTC
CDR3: CSTPGLELEQFF

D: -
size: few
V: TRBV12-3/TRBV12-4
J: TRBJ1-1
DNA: TGTGCCAGCAGCTTCGGACTCCCCGGGGCTGAAGCTTTCTTT
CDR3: CASSFGLPGAEAFF

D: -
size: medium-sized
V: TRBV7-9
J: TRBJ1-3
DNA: TGTGCCAGCAGCATCGTCCTAAATTCTGGAAACACCATATATTTT
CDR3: CASSIVLNSGNTIYF

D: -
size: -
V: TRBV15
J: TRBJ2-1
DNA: TGTGCCAGCAGCCCCCCGGCTGGGAATGAGCAGTTCTTC
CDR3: CASSPPAGNEQFF

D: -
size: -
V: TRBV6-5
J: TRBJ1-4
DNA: TGTGCCAGCAGTTCCCAACGGGGTAATGAAAAACTGTTTTTT
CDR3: CASSSQRGNEKLFF

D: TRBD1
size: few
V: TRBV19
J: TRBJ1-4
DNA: TGTGCCAGTAGTGCCCAGGGGGCGGACTACGGAAAACTGTTTTTT
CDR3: CASSAQGADYGKLFF

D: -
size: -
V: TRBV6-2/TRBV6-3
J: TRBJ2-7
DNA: TGTGCCAGCAGTTACTCGTTCAGGGGAGGCTACGAGCAGTACTTC
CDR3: CASSYSFRGGYEQYF

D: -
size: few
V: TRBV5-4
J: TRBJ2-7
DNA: TGTGCCAGCAGCTTGGCAGATAGCTCCTACGAGCAGTACTTC
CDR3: CASSLADSSYEQYF

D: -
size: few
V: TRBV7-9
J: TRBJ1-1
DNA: TGTGCCAGCAGCTTCCTCGGGAGTTGGGACACTGAAGCTTTCTTT
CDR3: CASSFLGSWDTEAFF

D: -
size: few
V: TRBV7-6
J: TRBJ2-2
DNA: TGTGCCAGCAGCCCCATGTTAGCGGACACCGGGGAGCTGTTTTTT
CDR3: CASSPMLADTGELFF

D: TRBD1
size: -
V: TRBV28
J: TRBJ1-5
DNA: TGTGCCAGCAGTTTATGGAAACAGGGGGAGGTCGGAAATCAGCCCCAGCATTTT
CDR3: CASSLWKQGEVGNQPQHF

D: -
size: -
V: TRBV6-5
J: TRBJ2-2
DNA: TGTGCCAGCAGTTACTCGATTGCTGCAGTCAGCGGTAGAAGCCTAGTCACCGGGGAGCTGTTTTTT
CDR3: CASSYSIAAVSGRSLVTGELFF

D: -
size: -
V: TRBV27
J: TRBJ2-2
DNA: TGTGCCAGCAGCCTGAGGTCCGGGGAGCTGTTTTTT
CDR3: CASSLRSGELFF

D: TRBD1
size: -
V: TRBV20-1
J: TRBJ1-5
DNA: TGCAGTGCTAGAGACGGCCAGGGGGAAATCTCAAATCAGCCCCAGCATTTT
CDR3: CSARDGQGEISNQPQHF

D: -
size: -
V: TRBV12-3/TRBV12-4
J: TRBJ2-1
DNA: TGTGCCAGCAGTCCGCCCGGCACATCGTCGGCGTTCTTC
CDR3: CASSPPGTSSAFF

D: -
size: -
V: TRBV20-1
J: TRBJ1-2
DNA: TGCAGTGCAAGTGAGGGAAATAGGGGCTACACCTTC
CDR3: CSASEGNRGYTF

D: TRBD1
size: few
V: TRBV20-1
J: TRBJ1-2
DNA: TGCAGTGCTAGAGACTCCCGACAGGGGGCGCCTCCTACGTTTGGCTATGGCTACACCTTC
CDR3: CSARDSRQGAPPTFGYGYTF

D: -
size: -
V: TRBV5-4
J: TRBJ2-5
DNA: TGTGCCAGCAGCAGGGACCAAGAGACCCAGTACTTC
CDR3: CASSRDQETQYF

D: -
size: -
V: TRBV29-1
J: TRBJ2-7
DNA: TGCAGCGTTGTCCTGCGGGGGCCCACCTACGAGCAGTACTTC
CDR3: CSVVLRGPTYEQYF

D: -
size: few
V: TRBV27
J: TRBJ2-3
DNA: TGTGCCAGCAGGGGCAGAACAGATACGCAGTATTTT
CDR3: CASRGRTDTQYF

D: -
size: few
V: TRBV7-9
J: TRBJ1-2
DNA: TGTGCCAGCAGCAGCGGACGGGCCTCCCAGGCTAACTATGGCTACACCTTC
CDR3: CASSSGRASQANYGYTF

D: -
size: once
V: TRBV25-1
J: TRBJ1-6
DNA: TGTGCCAGCAGTGAACAGGGTCATTCACCCCTCCACTTT
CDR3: CASSEQGHSPLHF

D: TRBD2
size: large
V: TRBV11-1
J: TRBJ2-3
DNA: TGTGCCAGCAGCGCCCAGCGGGAGGGCACAGATACGCAGTATTTT
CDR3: CASSAQREGTDTQYF

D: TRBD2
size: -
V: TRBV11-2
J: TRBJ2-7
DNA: TGTGCCAGCAGCTATCCGCAAGGGACTAGCTACGAGCAGTACTTC
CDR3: CASSYPQGTSYEQYF

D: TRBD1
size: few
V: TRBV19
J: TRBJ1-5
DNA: TGTGCCAGTAGCTCCGGGACAGGGTCCCTGAGCAATCAGCCCCAGCATTTT
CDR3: CASSSGTGSLSNQPQHF

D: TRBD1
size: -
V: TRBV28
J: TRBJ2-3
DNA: TGTGCCAGCAGTTTAGGGCAGGGGGACACAGATACGCAGTATTTT
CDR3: CASSLGQGDTDTQYF

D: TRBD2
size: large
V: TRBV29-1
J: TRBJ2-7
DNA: TGCAGCGTTGGAGCGGGAGTTGGAGAGCAGTACTTC
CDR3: CSVGAGVGEQYF

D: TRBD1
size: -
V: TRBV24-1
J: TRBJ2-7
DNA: TGTGCCACCAGTGATTTAGGGGGCGGCGAGCAGTACTTC
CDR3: CATSDLGGGEQYF

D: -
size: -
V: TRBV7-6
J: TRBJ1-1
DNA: TGTGCCAGCAGCTCTAAACCGAGGGACACTGAAGCTTTCTTT
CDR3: CASSSKPRDTEAFF

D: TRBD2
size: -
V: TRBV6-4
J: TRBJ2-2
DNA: TGTGCCAGCAGTGCAATCGGAAGCGGGAGTGAGGGCACCGGGGAGCTGTTTTTT
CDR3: CASSAIGSGSEGTGELFF

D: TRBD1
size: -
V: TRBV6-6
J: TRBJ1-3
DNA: TGTGCCAGCAGCCCTGGGACAGCCTCTGGAAACACCATATATTTT
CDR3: CASSPGTASGNTIYF